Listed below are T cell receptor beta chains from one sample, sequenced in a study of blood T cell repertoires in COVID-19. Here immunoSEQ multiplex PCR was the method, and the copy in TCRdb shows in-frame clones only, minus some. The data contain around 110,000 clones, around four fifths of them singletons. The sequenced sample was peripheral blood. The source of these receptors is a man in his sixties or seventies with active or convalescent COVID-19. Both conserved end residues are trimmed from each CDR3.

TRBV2	ASSSGDRVDEKLF
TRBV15	ATTAGGVGYT
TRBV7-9	ASSSDRLSNEQF
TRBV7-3	ASSLTATSGRERTDTQY
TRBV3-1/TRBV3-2	ASSPTGTDSGNTIY
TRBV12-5	ATTGTSGYNEQF
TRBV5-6	ASSYRLTGVTDTQY
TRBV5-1	ASSLGQHYEQY
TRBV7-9	ASSRRLDQETQY
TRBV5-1	ASSVSSGWGETQY
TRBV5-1	ASSMDRNTEAF
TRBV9	ASSVEGARGVAF
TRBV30	AWTAGGRGHIQY
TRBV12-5	AKAGAKGANIQY
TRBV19	ASSIQGTNTGELF
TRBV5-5	ASSLAAGGETQY
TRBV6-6	ASSFGLASSTDTQY
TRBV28	ASSHTRQGVPLPTSTDTQY
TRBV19	ASSLSEVRGYT
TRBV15	ATSRDMGQGNNSPLH
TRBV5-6	ASSLWTLNGYT
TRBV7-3	ASRTQGNTGELF
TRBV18	ASSPVAGDQETQY
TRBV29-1	SVVPQQGFSNEQF
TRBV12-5	ASGFGDRDNSPLH
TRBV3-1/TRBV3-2	ASSQEGAGTGGEQF
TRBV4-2	ASSQGDRAAPLH
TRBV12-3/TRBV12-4	ASRFSSNTEAF
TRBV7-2	ASSPDKNYGYT
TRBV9	ASSPSGSLADTQY
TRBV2	ASSFDRNTGELF